This T cell receptor beta chain was sequenced during a study of shared clonotypes between healthy human individuals (TCRdb year 2020). Turning to the overall study: The cohort included a few men and a couple of women between 18 and 49 years of age. For each donor, CD4 naive and CD4 memory were each given three plates, CD8 naive was given two plates, and CD8 memory was given one plate. To estimate repertoire size and how much clonotype sharing occurs between individuals, the study deeply sequenced the blood TCR repertoires of five healthy adults. To increase sequencing depth and limit assay-specific biases, TCR repertoire library preparation and sequencing were carried out by different laboratories using diverse techniques. Leukapheresis yielded between about 0.9 and 9.5 billion PBMCs per donor.

What the study reported, not specific to this receptor: Pairwise subsampling indicated that sequencing depth was expected to affect the degree of clonotype sharing among donors. When a handful of donors were compared, the shared fraction of clonotypes was around 5% for naive CD4, about 4% for naive CD8, more than 2% for memory CD4, and about 0.36% for memory CD8. Higher generation probabilities were observed for clonotypes shared by all four sorted-subset donors than for non-shared clonotypes. Estimated clonotype richness was generally larger for naive than for memory subsets. Rarefaction of sorted-subset datasets indicated incomplete sequencing despite the large sequencing depth. Sampling was restricted to blood, and TCR repertoires in tissue are likely to differ from TCR repertoires in blood. The genetic and exposure-history diversity represented was limited by the small number of donors.

Of note for this clone: Its antigen is not yet known. Nothing much larger sits one base from this clone, and base qualities are not available.

Using the deep immunoSEQ assay, multiplex PCR amplified TCR CDR3 regions from genomic DNA. Genomic DNA extracted from each cell subset was distributed evenly over all wells of several immunoSEQ 96-well plates, and each plate served as one replicate. For sorted subsets, approximately 210 ng genomic DNA, equal to 30,000 or so T cell genomes, was loaded into each replicate PCR. Purified libraries were quantified with a Qubit 3.0 fluorometer, sized on a Bioanalyzer 2100, and re-quantified with the KAPA Library Quantification kit. A separate single-read 150-cycle Illumina NextSeq 550 flow cell was used to sequence each immunoSEQ 96-well plate. Processing in the source paper ran as follows. Because the immunoSEQ output included only junctional sequences and no quality scores, the filtering could not be the same as the filtering used for full-length reads. Sequences were annotated with PyIR, a Python wrapper for IgBLAST v1.9, and V/J genes and CDR3 were assigned using IMGT germline references. Reads were removed for weak V/J assignments (E-value above 1e-6), missing CDR3, stop codons, out-of-frame junctions, or ambiguous translated residues. V3J clonotypes were defined as sequences sharing an identical inferred V gene, J gene, and CDR3 amino acid sequence. Percentage overlap between repertoires was computed as shared unique clonotypes divided by the size of the smaller repertoire. RTK rarefaction, the Chao1 estimator, and Recon v2.1 estimates of unobserved clonotypes were used to assess repertoire richness. OLGA was used to compute generation probabilities for all TCRbeta clonotypes that the gDNA method yielded from four donors. This immuneACCESS table, as held by TCRdb, lists in-frame sequences with V and J called but not all clones. Of the missing ones, under half trace to an unresolved V gene in checked studies; the others have no known cause. V and J calls and clone size are given by that table; D and trimming were obtained from the DNA. The sample records about 2 million clones, 95% of which are singletons. The top ten clonotypes cover under 0.15% of the sample.

Healthy HIV-negative adults with no recently reported acute infections or vaccinations were included as donors. Every donor was a Caucasian adult residing in Nashville, Tennessee, USA. CD4+ T cells were enriched through magnetic negative selection, after which naive cells were positively selected on CD45RA and the remaining negative fraction served as the memory subset. Blood was obtained by leukapheresis, after which PBMCs were separated by Ficoll-Histopaque density gradient centrifugation and cryopreserved in liquid nitrogen vapor phase. Analytical flow cytometry was used to check the purity and quantity of each magnetically sorted T cell population. Each sorted fraction had its genomic DNA isolated and then quantified by UV absorbance on a Nanodrop 2000c. This TCR derives from a man aged 18 to 30 in good health. Sequenced sample: naive CD4+ T cells sorted from blood. Per the publication, the cell subset or site label means: CD45RA+ positively selected.

The nucleotides are TGTGCCAGCAGCCGACAGGGGTGGGATGGTACGCAGTATTTT. Its protein product is CASSRQGWDGTQYF. The V gene is TRBV6-5 and the J gene is TRBJ2-3, with 8 middle bases fitting TRBD1. CDR1 and CDR2, looked up from the germline V gene, are MNHEY and SVGAGI. From V the trimming removes 6 bases and from J it removes 8 bases, while the gene matches leave 10 bases of the junction unaccounted for. From the cysteine through the phenylalanine, the CDR3 covers 14 amino acids. Just the 42-base CDR3 DNA is kept, in frame starting at base 1.